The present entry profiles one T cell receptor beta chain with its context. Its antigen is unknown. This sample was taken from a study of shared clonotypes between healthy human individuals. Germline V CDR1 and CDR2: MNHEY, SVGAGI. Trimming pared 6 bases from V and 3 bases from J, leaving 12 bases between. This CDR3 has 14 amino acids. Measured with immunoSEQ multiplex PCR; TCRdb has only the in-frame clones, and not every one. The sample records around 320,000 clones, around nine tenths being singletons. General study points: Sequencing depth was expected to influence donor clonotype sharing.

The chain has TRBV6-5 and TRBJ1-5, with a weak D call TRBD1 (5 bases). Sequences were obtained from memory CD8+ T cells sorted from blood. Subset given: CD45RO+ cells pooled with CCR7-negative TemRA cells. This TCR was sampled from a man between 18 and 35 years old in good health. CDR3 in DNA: TGTGCCAGCAGGGGGTGGGGGTCCAATCAGCCCCAGCATTTT. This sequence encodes CASRGWGSNQPQHF.